This T cell receptor (beta chain) comes out of a study of T cell responses to AZD1222 COVID-19 vaccine (dated by TCRdb to about 2021). In terms of the full investigation: A total of 233 trial participants underwent TCR sequencing, of whom around 210 had received two doses of AZD1222 and some 25 had received two doses of the MenACWY control vaccine. Trial participants were enrolled by age into subgroups of 18-55, 56-69 and 70-plus years, and roughly 150, 30 and 60 TCR-sequenced participants, respectively, were included in these subgroups.

Broader findings and caveats from the paper: Conclusions about previously exposed vaccinees are limited because only six or seven AZD1222 recipients were SARS-CoV-2 seropositive at baseline. Participants were mostly white British and included more females than males, and it was suggested by the authors that clonal diversity may have been underestimated. In the small 56-69-year group, the increase in depth fell short of significance, most likely because of low power. After two AZD1222 doses, both the breadth and the depth of spike-specific TCRs were significantly higher than at day 0 and than in MenACWY recipients. Reportedly, almost half of the unique spike-specific TCRs recognized epitopes lying outside the regions that are mutated in the B.1.351 and B.1.1.7 variants. No day 14 peak-response samples were available, so repertoires were characterized only after the peak T cell response. The vaccine-associated CD4 TCRs covered the entire spike protein, and the dominant responses fell in regions 160-218 and 743-854.

What the time point label conveys for this sample: baseline before first vaccination. In the paper's terms, the treatment or condition label means: meningococcal conjugate vaccine given as trial control. Vaccinee samples came from UK trials COV001 and COV002, including a single-blind randomized controlled phase 2/3 trial of AZD1222 (ChAdOx1 nCoV-19) in healthy adults. Trial participant PBMC samples were collected at day 0 and day 28 after the second dose for TCRbeta chain sequencing. The CDR3 regions of human TCRbeta chains were analyzed by immunosequencing. The authors' analysis ran thus. TCRs in the repertoires were compared against a reference library of SARS-CoV-2-specific TCRs that had been generated with the MIRA antigen-specificity platform. Breadth was defined as the fraction of unique TCRs that were SARS-CoV-2-associated. Depth was defined as the fraction of total T cells that were SARS-CoV-2-associated. Using the MIRA data, each spike-specific TCR was assigned both to the spike region to which the TCR was reactive and to a CD4 or CD8 class. Log10-transformed breadth and depth values were compared by one-way ANOVA with Sidak's multiple comparisons tests. Sourced from immuneACCESS, this table was stored by TCRdb with only in-frame sequences that have V and J called. A share of the clones is absent; for the studies checked, an unresolved V gene accounts for under half, and the remainder has no known explanation. The DNA gave D and trimming, while V, J and clone size come from that table. The sample has 110,000 to 150,000 clones on record, 90% to 95% of them singletons. Around 1% of the sample comes from the top ten.

Its CDR3 holds 16 amino acids, cysteine through phenylalanine. The sequence is cut down to CDR3 DNA, 48 bases in frame from base 1. Taken from the germline V gene, the CDR1 and CDR2 loops are KGHDR and SFDVKD. The V end gives up 4 bases and the J end 9 bases, leaving 8 bases in the junction not matched to a gene. With regard to this clone: This clone's antigen is unknown. Base qualities are missing; no much larger clone stands one base away.

Here the sequenced sample was peripheral blood, taken on day 0 of MenACWY control vaccination. The chain employs TRBV24-1 and TRBJ2-4, with 13 bases matching TRBD2. The clonotype originates from an adult in good health. The nucleotide sequence reads as follows: TGTGCCACCAGTGACTCAAGACTAGCGGGAGGTCCCATTCAGTACTTC. It is translated as CATSDSRLAGGPIQYF.